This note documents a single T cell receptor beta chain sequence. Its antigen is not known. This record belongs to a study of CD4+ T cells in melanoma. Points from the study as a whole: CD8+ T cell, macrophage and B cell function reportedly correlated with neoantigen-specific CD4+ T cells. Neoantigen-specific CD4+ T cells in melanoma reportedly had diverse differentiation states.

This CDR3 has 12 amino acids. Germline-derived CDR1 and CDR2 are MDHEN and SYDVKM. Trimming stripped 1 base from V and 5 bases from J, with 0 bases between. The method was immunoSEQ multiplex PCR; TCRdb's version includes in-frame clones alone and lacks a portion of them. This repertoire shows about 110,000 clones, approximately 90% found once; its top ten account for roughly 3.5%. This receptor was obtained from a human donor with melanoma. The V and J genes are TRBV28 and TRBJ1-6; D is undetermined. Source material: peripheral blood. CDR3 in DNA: TGTGCCAGCAGTTTATATAATTCACCCCTCCACTTT. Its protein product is CASSLYNSPLHF.